The 32 T cell receptor beta chains listed next were all sequenced from one sample in a study of cytomegalovirus exposure and HLA in healthy donors. It was with 60 Vbeta and 13 Jbeta primers that the PCR ran. TCRdb keeps only in-frame clones here, not all; method: immunoSEQ multiplex PCR. This sample has 110,000 or so clones; over 12% occur once, and the top ten carry around 0.83%. What was sequenced was PBMCs. The receptors shown here come from a female donor in good health and CMV-seronegative.

The rearrangement links TRBV11-2 to TRBJ2-5; 8 bases are shared with TRBD2. The CDR3 is 16 amino acids. The V segment lost 5 bases and the J segment 1 base; nucleotides outside the gene matches: 9. Germline CDR1 and CDR2: SGHAT and FQNNGV. In nucleotides, the CDR3 is TGTGCCAGCAGCCCCGGAAAGAGCGGGGGCCAAGAGACCCAGTACTTC. Translated: CASSPGKSGGQETQYF.

There are a few counts of this clone. The V gene is TRBV5-1, the J gene TRBJ1-1; D might be TRBD1 (5 bases). CDR1 is SGHRS, CDR2 YFSETQ, per germline. The CDR3 runs 14 residues. V was cut by 2 bases and J by 1 base, with 9 bases left in between. CDR3 sequence (DNA): TGCGCCAGCAGCTTACAGGCCTCGAACACTGAAGCTTTCTTT. Translated, it gives CASSLQASNTEAFF.

This sequence joins TRBV9 and TRBJ1-3; D not certain. This CDR3 is built from 16 residues. Germline V CDR1 and CDR2: SGDLS, YYNGEE. V lost 1 base and J lost 0, with 11 bases in between. The CDR3 bases are TGTGCCAGCAGCGTATCAGTTTCCGTCTCTGGAAACACCATATATTTT. It specifies CASSVSVSVSGNTIYF.

The chain carries TRBV29-1 and TRBJ1-2, with 8 bases matching TRBD1. The germline CDR1 and CDR2 sequences are SQVTM and ANQGSEA. The CDR3 has 12 residues. Germline trimming cut 8 bases from V and 6 bases from J; bases unmatched to any gene: 8. The CDR3 nucleotides are TGCAGCACGGGCCACAGGGGGGATGGCTACACCTTC. Translating gives CSTGHRGDGYTF.

This clone was seen only a few times. This sequence joins TRBV27 and TRBJ2-7, with D possibly TRBD2 on 5 matching bases. The CDR3 length is 14 residues. V lost 3 bases, J lost 5 bases, and 14 bases lay in between. CDR1 is MNHEY, CDR2 SMNVEV, per germline (reference sequence). In nucleotides, the CDR3 is TGTGCCAGCAGTTTCGGTAGCGCTGACGACGAGCAGTACTTC. This gives the protein CASSFGSADDEQYF.

The genes are TRBV7-3 and TRBJ2-3; no clear D gene. Trimming removed 5 bases from V and 1 base from J, with 7 bases in between. The CDR3 has 13 amino acids. Germline-derived CDR1 and CDR2 are SGHTA and FQGTGA. The CDR3 DNA reads as TGTGCCAGCAGCACCCGGGGCACAGATACGCAGTATTTT. It translates to CASSTRGTDTQYF.

This clone showed up just a few times. The gene calls are TRBV27 and TRBJ1-2; 8 nucleotides agree with TRBD1. After removal of 6 bases from V and 4 bases from J, the junction contained 10 bases not matched to a gene. Germline lookup yields CDR1 MNHEY and CDR2 SMNVEV (reference sequence). The CDR3 runs to 15 residues. CDR3 region: CASSPGQVAVYGYTF. CDR3 DNA: TGTGCCAGCAGCCCGGGACAGGTGGCTGTCTATGGCTACACCTTC.

CDR3 sequence: CAISAAATNEKLFF. The CDR3 DNA follows: TGTGCCATCTCGGCGGCAGCAACTAATGAAAAACTGTTTTTT. V gene TRBV10-3 combines with J gene TRBJ1-4; D is uncertain. In germline, CDR1 is ENHRY, CDR2 SYGVKD. This CDR3 comprises 14 residues. V was cut by 8 bases and J by 0 bases, with 10 bases left in between.

The chain recombines TRBV28 with TRBJ2-5; TRBD1 aligns across 7 bases. Germline-derived CDR1 and CDR2 are MDHEN and SYDVKM. The CDR3 length is 14 residues. V shed 8 bases and J 3 bases; nucleotides not matched to a gene: 9. CDR3 bases: TGTGCCAGCGAGAGGGGGACAGTCAAAGAGACCCAGTACTTC. It yields the protein CASERGTVKETQYF.

The CDR3 loop reads CASSRYRGEETQYF. The CDR3 DNA is TGTGCCAGCAGCAGATACAGGGGAGAGGAGACCCAGTACTTC. J is TRBJ2-5 and V is TRBV9, with 7 positions matching TRBD1. Germline assignment: CDR1 SGDLS and CDR2 YYNGEE. The CDR3 sequence is 14 residues long. The J segment lost 5 bases and the V segment lost 4 bases, leaving 8 bases of the junction unmatched.

The CDR3: CAWKGGSRAGELFF. CDR3 coding DNA: TGTGCCTGGAAGGGCGGGAGTAGGGCCGGGGAGCTGTTTTTT. The rearrangement joins TRBV30 to TRBJ2-2, with 7 nucleotides matching TRBD2. The CDR3 consists of 14 residues. V lost 4 bases, J lost 6 bases, and 8 bases stayed unmatched. Germline loops: CDR1 GTSNPN, CDR2 SVGIG (reference sequence). The variable domain in full, completed from reference TRBV30 and TRBJ2-2, reads SQTIHQWPATLVQPVGSPLSLECTVEGTSNPNLYWYRQAAGRGLQLLFYSVGIGQISSEVPQNLSASRPQDRQFILSSKKLLLSDSGFYLCAWKGGSRAGELFFGEGSRLTVL.

The V and J genes are TRBV6-5 and TRBJ1-6; D call uncertain. This CDR3 contains 16 residues. CDR1 is MNHEY and CDR2 is SVGAGI in the germline V gene. V was clipped by 0 bases and J by 14 bases, with 20 bases between them. CDR3 loop: CASSYSFTARTGTLHF. CDR3 DNA sequence: TGTGCCAGCAGTTACTCTTTTACGGCCCGTACGGGAACCCTCCACTTT.

The CDR3 DNA reads as TGTGCCAGCAGTGAAGTCGGGACTGACCTTACCTCCTACGAGCAGTACTTC. Translating gives CASSEVGTDLTSYEQYF. The rearrangement uses TRBV2 and TRBJ2-7, with D tentatively TRBD2 (6 bases). The CDR3 runs to 17 residues. CDR1 is SNHLY, CDR2 FYNNEI, per germline. Trimming removed 1 base at V and 0 bases at J, with 16 bases between.

This CDR3 reads CASSLAGVASDTQYF. DNA for the CDR3: TGCGCCAGCAGCTTGGCGGGAGTGGCATCAGATACGCAGTATTTT. This sequence joins TRBV5-1 and TRBJ2-3; D may be TRBD2 (6 bases). The germline CDR1 and CDR2 sequences are SGHRS and YFSETQ. Trimming took 0 bases from V and 4 from J, leaving 12 bases between them. The CDR3 is made up of 15 amino acids.

The J gene is TRBJ1-5, the V gene TRBV29-1; maybe TRBD1 (5 bases). CDR1 SQVTM and CDR2 ANQGSEA come from the germline V gene. The CDR3 consists of 14 residues. V lost 4 bases and J lost 0, with 10 bases in between. In nucleotides, the CDR3 is TGCAGCGTTGTAGGGACTTATAGCAATCAGCCCCAGCATTTT. Translating gives CSVVGTYSNQPQHF.

The V and J genes are TRBV10-3 and TRBJ1-4; 7 nucleotides align to TRBD1. Per germline, CDR1 ENHRY and CDR2 SYGVKD. V shed 10 bases, J shed 1 base, and the junction held 9 bases outside the gene matches. The CDR3 loop spans 15 amino acids. CDR3 coding DNA: TGTGCCAGCAGACAGGGAGCCGGAACTAATGAAAAACTGTTTTTT. Protein sequence: CASRQGAGTNEKLFF.

This chain links TRBV30 with TRBJ1-6; D is possibly TRBD1 (5 bases). V was shortened by 1 base and J by 7 bases, with 5 bases between the two germline ends. The CDR3 has 12 residues. The germline V gene has CDR1 GTSNPN and CDR2 SVGIG (reference sequence). This chain's CDR3 is CAWSEGNSPLHF. As DNA, the CDR3 is TGTGCCTGGAGTGAGGGGAATTCACCCCTCCACTTT.

This clone was observed a few times. The CDR3 region is CASRTPGTSGRAQYNEQFF. The CDR3 DNA is TGTGCCAGTAGAACACCCGGGACTAGCGGGAGGGCCCAGTACAATGAGCAGTTCTTC. The chain combines TRBV7-9 with TRBJ2-1; 16 nucleotides agree with TRBD2. This CDR3 is built from 19 residues. V shed 9 bases, J shed 4 bases, and the junction held 15 bases outside the gene matches. Germline CDR1 and CDR2: SEHNR and FQNEAQ (reference sequence).

The chain recombines TRBV29-1 with TRBJ1-5; no firm D call. CDR3 length: 12 residues. Germline CDR1 and CDR2: SQVTM and ANQGSEA. Trimming stripped 4 bases from V and 2 bases from J, with 6 bases between. The CDR3 loop is CSVASGNQPQHF. CDR3 in DNA: TGCAGCGTTGCCAGCGGCAATCAGCCCCAGCATTTT.

This clone was picked up a small number of times. The rearrangement uses TRBV7-8 and TRBJ2-2; D is unresolved. Trimming stripped 1 base from V and 5 bases from J, with 8 bases between. CDR1 SGHVS and CDR2 FQNEAQ come from the germline V gene. The length of the CDR3 is 14 residues. The DNA for the CDR3 is TGTGCCAGCAGCTTAGGAGTCGGTACCGGGGAGCTGTTTTTT. This gives the protein CASSLGVGTGELFF.

This chain uses TRBV28 with TRBJ2-1; 7 bases align to TRBD2. V lost 7 bases, J lost 4 bases, and 4 bases stayed unmatched. The germline V gene has CDR1 MDHEN and CDR2 SYDVKM. The CDR3 loop spans 13 amino acids. CDR3 residues: CASMLADYNEQFF. DNA of the CDR3: TGTGCCAGCATGCTAGCGGATTACAATGAGCAGTTCTTC.

Worth noting for this clone: The sample has other DNA sequences that encode this CDR3 too. The J gene is TRBJ2-7, the V gene TRBV28; 8 bases agree with TRBD2. CDR1 and CDR2 from the germline V gene are MDHEN and SYDVKM. The CDR3 sequence is 16 residues long. V shed 3 bases and J 0 bases; nucleotides not matched to a gene: 7. The CDR3, as DNA: TGTGCCAGCAGTTTGCGACCCAGCGGGAGCTCCTACGAGCAGTACTTC. This sequence encodes CASSLRPSGSSYEQYF.

This clone was detected only a few times. The chain carries TRBV30 and TRBJ2-1; tentative D call: TRBD1 (5 bases). The V gene lost 1 base and the J gene lost 2 bases, with 9 bases spanning the gap. The V gene's germline CDR1 is GTSNPN and CDR2 SVGIG (reference sequence). This CDR3 contains 14 residues. The CDR3 sequence: CAWSEGIPYNEQFF. The CDR3 nucleotides are TGTGCCTGGAGTGAGGGGATCCCCTACAATGAGCAGTTCTTC.

This clone was detected a few times. The chain employs TRBV6-5 and TRBJ2-7; weak D call: TRBD2 (6 bases). From germline, CDR1 is MNHEY and CDR2 SVGAGI. There are 14 residues in the CDR3. The V and J ends lost 6 bases and 0 bases respectively, with 12 bases between them. DNA for the CDR3: TGTGCCAGCAGCCCGGGAGCCCTCTCCTACGAGCAGTACTTC. Residues: CASSPGALSYEQYF.

The chain has TRBV29-1 and TRBJ2-7; TRBD1 is a possible D gene (6 bases). Germline assignment: CDR1 SQVTM and CDR2 ANQGSEA. V was trimmed by 7 bases and J by 3 bases, leaving 16 bases between them. The CDR3 runs to 13 residues. DNA of the CDR3: TGCAGCGCTCTGGACAGCGGCCGCTACGAGCAGTACTTC. Its protein is CSALDSGRYEQYF.

This clone was recorded a few times. The chain couples TRBV4-2 to TRBJ1-2, with D hard to call. The V end lost 1 base, the J end lost 11 bases, and 8 bases lay between the germline ends. This CDR3 spans 11 amino acids. CDR1 is LGHNA and CDR2 is YNFKEQ in the germline V gene. This CDR3 is CASSQGRDYTF. The CDR3 region has the DNA TGTGCCAGCAGCCAAGGCCGGGATTACACCTTC.

The chain joins TRBV6-4 to TRBJ1-2; 8 nucleotides line up with TRBD1. In germline, CDR1 is MRHNA, CDR2 SNTAGT. The ends lost 0 bases at V and 8 bases at J; junction bases unmatched: 20. The CDR3 contains 19 residues. As DNA, the CDR3 is TGTGCCAGCAGTGACTCGAGCGTAGGACAGACAGGGGCGGCTAGGGGCTACACCTTC. This encodes CASSDSSVGQTGAARGYTF.

The rearrangement uses TRBV21-1 and TRBJ2-1; TRBD1, the table's D call, was not compared with the DNA. TRBV21-1 is designated a pseudogene. The CDR3 runs 14 residues. The CDR3 protein is CASSRPTGTNEQFF. The CDR3, as DNA: TGTGCCAGCAGCAGACCGACAGGGACCAATGAGCAGTTCTTC.

This clone was detected a few times. This sequence joins TRBV29-1 and TRBJ2-7; weak D call: TRBD1 (6 bases). In germline, CDR1 is SQVTM, CDR2 ANQGSEA. This CDR3 has 12 residues. Trimming left V 5 bases short and J 2 bases short, with 10 bases between. The CDR3 coding sequence is TGCAGCGTTAGGGGGTCCACCTACGAGCAGTACTTC. Its translation: CSVRGSTYEQYF.

This chain links TRBV19 with TRBJ2-3; 7 nucleotides match TRBD1. This CDR3 region has 15 residues. Per the germline V gene, CDR1 is LNHDA and CDR2 is SQIVND (reference sequence). Unmatched junction bases numbered 11, after V lost 9 bases and J lost 2 bases. The CDR3 DNA is TGTGCCAGCCTAAAGGGGGCCTCTCCCACAGATACGCAGTATTTT. Amino acid sequence: CASLKGASPTDTQYF.

The gene calls are TRBV6-1 and TRBJ1-5; D possibly corresponds to TRBD1 (5 bases). This CDR3 spans 15 amino acids. V shed 5 bases and J shed 0 bases, with 11 bases lying between them. Germline lookup yields CDR1 MNHNS and CDR2 SASEGT. DNA for the CDR3: TGTGCCAGCAGTCGGACAAAAAATAGCAATCAGCCCCAGCATTTT. Protein sequence: CASSRTKNSNQPQHF.

J is TRBJ2-6 and V is TRBV25-1, with D uncertain. V shed 4 bases and J shed 2 bases, with 12 bases lying between them. The V gene's germline CDR1 is MGHDK and CDR2 SYGVNS. This CDR3 contains 16 residues. Here the CDR3 reads CASSGFRLAGANVLTF. The CDR3 DNA reads as TGTGCCAGCAGTGGTTTCAGACTCGCTGGGGCCAACGTCCTGACTTTC. The entire variable domain, with the rest obtained from reference TRBV25-1 and TRBJ2-6, is as follows: EADIYQTPRYLVIGTGKKITLECSQTMGHDKMYWYQQDPGMELHLIHYSYGVNSTEKGDLSSESTVSRIRTEHFPLTLESARPSHTSQYLCASSGFRLAGANVLTFGAGSRLTVL.